The clone carrying this T cell receptor (beta chain) is a singleton in its sample. Its antigen is not identified. This entry comes from a study of T cell repertoires in cytomegalovirus infection. Study-wide background: Indicated by public TCR beta signatures were CMV infection and matching HLA type.

TCRdb redid the calling of the reads with MiXCR, one entry per CDR3 protein. Among 360,000 or so distinct CDR3 sequences, roughly 34% were seen once, and the ten largest hold about 13%. CDR1 is MGHRA, CDR2 YSYEKL, per germline. The CDR3 runs 21 residues. With 0 bases clipped from V and 1 base from J, the junction kept 17 bases outside the gene matches. The sequence was collected from a human donor in good health (CMV status not recorded). Some clones in this sample may be carry-over from other donors' samples. The V and J genes are TRBV4-1 and TRBJ2-2, with 7 bases fitting TRBD1. The specimen comprised cultured PBMCs, sampled from culture after CMV antigen stimulation. CDR3 amino acids: CASSQDRDSSSTELNTGELFF. The CDR3, as DNA: TGCGCCAGCAGCCAAGATAGGGACAGCAGCTCCACAGAACTGAACACCGGGGAGCTGTTTTTT.